Below, 26 T cell receptor beta chains from the same sample are listed, as sequenced in a study of identifying expanded T cells in peripheral blood. Here immunoSEQ multiplex PCR was the method, and the copy in TCRdb shows in-frame clones only, minus some. Among over 65,000 clones, around 90% were seen once, and the ten largest hold about 7%. The sequencing input was blood. These receptors all come from a person aged 18 to 70 in good health.

This chain uses TRBV10-3 with TRBJ2-7; TRBD2 might be the D (6 bases). Germline-derived CDR1 and CDR2 are ENHRY and SYGVKD. V was shortened by 6 bases and J by 7 bases, with 19 bases between the two germline ends. The CDR3 is 14 residues long. The CDR3 region is CAIRETDLRGEQYF. The DNA of the CDR3 is TGTGCCATCAGGGAGACAGATCTCCGGGGGGAGCAGTACTTC.

The V call is TRBV19, the J call TRBJ2-2; D remains ambiguous. V was clipped by 5 bases and J by 3 bases, with 16 bases between them. Germline CDR1 LNHDA, CDR2 SQIVND (reference sequence). The CDR3 consists of 16 residues. This CDR3 is CASSPSSFSHTGELFF. In DNA, the CDR3 is TGTGCCAGTAGTCCCTCAAGTTTCAGTCACACCGGGGAGCTGTTTTTT.

This clone was counted only a few times. The genes are TRBV5-1 and TRBJ1-3; weak D call: TRBD1 (5 bases). The germline V gene encodes CDR1 SGHRS and CDR2 YFSETQ. The CDR3 spans 15 residues. Deletions cut 4 bases from V and 2 bases from J, with 13 bases between. As DNA, the CDR3 is TGCGCCAGCAGCCAGGAACCGGGACCTGGAAACACCATATATTTT. The encoded protein is CASSQEPGPGNTIYF.

The chain recombines TRBV9 with TRBJ2-4; TRBD2 is a possible D gene (6 bases). CDR1 is SGDLS and CDR2 is YYNGEE in the germline V gene. The germline V and J ends were trimmed by 0 bases and 7 bases, with 11 bases remaining between them. The CDR3 sequence is 14 residues long. CDR3 sequence reads: CASSVALGRNIQYF. The CDR3 DNA reads as TGTGCCAGCAGCGTAGCCCTAGGGAGGAACATTCAGTACTTC.

The rearrangement joins TRBV7-2 to TRBJ2-3; 8 nucleotides line up with TRBD2. Germline assignment: CDR1 SGHTA and CDR2 FQGNSA. Trimming took 2 bases from V and 4 from J; bases not matched to a gene: 8. This CDR3 has 16 amino acids. The CDR3 nucleotides read TGTGCCAGCAGCTTAATGGCGGGGGGCGGCCCAGATACGCAGTATTTT. Its protein is CASSLMAGGGPDTQYF. The whole variable domain, remainder taken from reference TRBV7-2 and TRBJ2-3, is GAGVSQSPSNKVTEKGKDVELRCDPISGHTALYWYRQSLGQGLEFLIYFQGNSAPDKSGLPSDRFSAERTGGSVSTLTIQRTQQEDSAVYLCASSLMAGGGPDTQYFGPGTRLTVL.

CDR3 protein: CASSRWVDTQYF. Written as DNA, the CDR3 is TGTGCCAGCAGCCGCTGGGTGGATACGCAGTATTTT. The chain is built from TRBV2 and TRBJ2-3; D ambiguous. Germline V gives CDR1 SNHLY, CDR2 FYNNEI. Trimming removed 6 bases at V and 6 bases at J, with 10 bases between. This CDR3 comprises 12 residues.

The V and J genes are TRBV19 and TRBJ1-1; weak D call: TRBD1 (6 bases). This CDR3 is built from 12 residues. Germline V gene lookup returns CDR1 LNHDA and CDR2 SQIVND (reference sequence). The V end lost 6 bases, the J end lost 4 bases, and 9 bases lay between the germline ends. The CDR3 region is CASSVGATEAFF. DNA for the CDR3: TGTGCCAGTAGCGTGGGGGCCACTGAAGCTTTCTTT.

The chain combines TRBV5-4 with TRBJ1-2; a possible D gene is TRBD1 (6 bases). Trimming removed 4 bases at V and 5 bases at J, with 12 bases between. Germline CDR1 is SGHNT and CDR2 is YYREEE (reference sequence). The CDR3 runs 13 residues. CDR3 bases: TGTGCCAGCAGCGCCGGGACAAATTATGGCTACACCTTC. The encoded protein is CASSAGTNYGYTF.

This rearrangement joins TRBV7-2 to TRBJ1-4; 10 bases match TRBD1. Germline trimming cut 7 bases from V and 5 bases from J; bases unmatched to any gene: 7. The CDR3 is 15 amino acids. Germline V CDR1 and CDR2: SGHTA, FQGNSA. The CDR3 DNA sequence: TGTGCCAGCACCGTGTGGGGACAGGGGAATGAAAAACTGTTTTTT. Amino acid sequence: CASTVWGQGNEKLFF.

V gene TRBV30 combines with J gene TRBJ1-2; no firm D call. The CDR3 consists of 13 residues. Deletions cut 5 bases from V and 7 bases from J, with 17 bases between. The germline V gene has CDR1 GTSNPN and CDR2 SVGIG (reference sequence). The CDR3 region has the DNA TGTGCCTGGTCCTCGGGATCCTATCTTGGCTACACCTTC. Its protein product is CAWSSGSYLGYTF.

The gene calls are TRBV6-5 and TRBJ1-3; no clear D. V lost 2 bases and J 0 bases, leaving 8 bases between the germline ends. CDR1 is MNHEY, CDR2 SVGAGI, per germline. This CDR3 contains 15 residues. CDR3 residues: CASSYTGTSGNTIYF. CDR3 DNA sequence: TGTGCCAGCAGTTACACGGGTACCTCTGGAAACACCATATATTTT.

This clone was observed a single time. The chain carries TRBV30 and TRBJ1-3; D is undetermined. The V end was cut by 0 bases, the J end by 1 base, with 7 bases between. The germline gives CDR1 GTSNPN, CDR2 SVGIG (reference sequence). The CDR3 has 14 residues. CDR3 bases: TGTGCCTGGAGTGTACCGGCGTCTGGAAACACCATATATTTT. Amino acids: CAWSVPASGNTIYF.

The chain carries TRBV18 and TRBJ2-3, with 9 bases lining up with TRBD1. With V trimmed by 4 bases and J by 2 bases, 10 bases remained unmatched. The CDR3 spans 17 residues. Germline CDR1 KGHSH, CDR2 LQKENI. As DNA, the CDR3 is TGTGCCAGCTCACGACTGGGACAGGGCCCTTACACAGATACGCAGTATTTT. Residues: CASSRLGQGPYTDTQYF.

The CDR3, as DNA: TGCGCCAGCAGCCAAGGGGTAGCGGGCTACCACAATGAGCAGTTCTTC. This sequence encodes CASSQGVAGYHNEQFF. The chain employs TRBV4-3 and TRBJ2-1; 7 nucleotides agree with TRBD2. This CDR3 contains 16 residues. Germline CDR1 and CDR2: LGHNA and YSLEER. V was pared by 1 base and J by 5 bases, with 8 bases of the junction left unmatched.

The chain employs TRBV30 and TRBJ1-3; D remains unclear. Trimming took 4 bases from V and 6 from J, leaving 16 bases between them. Germline lookup yields CDR1 GTSNPN and CDR2 SVGIG (reference sequence). The CDR3 runs to 14 residues. The CDR3 coding sequence is TGTGCCTGGACCCATTCGCCAAGGGCAAACACCATATATTTT. Its translation is CAWTHSPRANTIYF.

The chain carries TRBV18 and TRBJ1-1; no definite D call. The CDR3 loop spans 17 amino acids. In germline, CDR1 is KGHSH, CDR2 LQKENI. V was cut by 0 bases and J by 5 bases, with 19 bases left in between. The CDR3 DNA reads as TGTGCCAGCTCACCACCTTTACTCCAGGAAGGAAGGACTGAAGCTTTCTTT. This codes for CASSPPLLQEGRTEAFF.

The V and J genes are TRBV18 and TRBJ1-1, with D tentatively TRBD1 (5 bases). V was pared by 3 bases and J by 2 bases, with 10 bases between. CDR1 is KGHSH, CDR2 LQKENI, per germline. The CDR3 has 14 residues. The CDR3 region has the DNA TGTGCCAGCTCACCTCAGGGTAAAAACACTGAAGCTTTCTTT. Its translation is CASSPQGKNTEAFF.

V is TRBV30 and J is TRBJ1-1; 7 nucleotides line up with TRBD1. Germline lookup yields CDR1 GTSNPN and CDR2 SVGIG (reference sequence). The V segment lost 6 bases and the J segment 0 bases; nucleotides outside the gene matches: 13. The CDR3 is made up of 16 amino acids. The CDR3 nucleotides read TGTGCCTGCTCAACCGGGGACAGTACGATGAACACTGAAGCTTTCTTT. The encoded protein is CACSTGDSTMNTEAFF.

In nucleotides, the CDR3 is TGTGCCAGCTTCAACCGACCTTGGGGCACTGAAGCTTTCTTT. Protein: CASFNRPWGTEAFF. The genes are TRBV6-5 and TRBJ1-1; no clear D gene. Trimming stripped 8 bases from V and 4 bases from J, with 17 bases between. The CDR3 covers 14 residues. Germline-derived CDR1 and CDR2 are MNHEY and SVGAGI.

The V gene is TRBV11-3, the J gene TRBJ2-1, with 13 bases lining up with TRBD2. After removal of 6 bases from V and 8 bases from J, the junction contained 7 bases not matched to a gene. Germline V CDR1 and CDR2: SGHNT, YENEEA. The CDR3 has 15 residues. CDR3 amino acids: CASRTGLAGVDEQFF. The CDR3 DNA sequence: TGTGCCAGCAGGACCGGACTAGCGGGAGTCGATGAGCAGTTCTTC.

In this sample, this clone turned up once. This sequence joins TRBV7-9 and TRBJ1-2, with 9 bases that match TRBD1. The CDR3 runs to 12 residues. V dropped 6 bases and J dropped 6; count of bases not matched to a gene: 2. Germline loops: CDR1 SEHNR, CDR2 FQNEAQ (reference sequence). CDR3 sequence (DNA): TGTGCCAGCAGACGACAGGGGGATGGCTACACCTTC. Its protein product is CASRRQGDGYTF.

This chain uses TRBV12-5 with TRBJ2-6; no reliable D call. Per the germline V gene, CDR1 is LGHNT and CDR2 is FRNRAP. The V and J ends lost 7 bases and 4 bases respectively, with 17 bases between them. The CDR3 is 16 residues long. DNA of the CDR3: TGTGCTAGTGCCCAGATTGTAGGGATGGGGGCCAACGTCCTGACTTTC. Its translation: CASAQIVGMGANVLTF. The entire variable domain, with the rest obtained from reference TRBV12-5 and TRBJ2-6, is as follows: DARVTQTPRHKVTEMGQEVTMRCQPILGHNTVFWYRQTMMQGLELLAYFRNRAPLDDSGMPKDRFSAEMPDATLATLKIQPSEPRDSAVYFCASAQIVGMGANVLTFGAGSRLTVL.

The table lists this clone with a count of one. The chain carries TRBV5-6 and TRBJ1-3, with TRBD1 as a possible D gene (6 bases). Germline-derived CDR1 and CDR2 are SGHDT and YYEEEE. V was trimmed by 0 bases and J by 0 bases, leaving 10 bases between them. This CDR3 comprises 16 residues. The CDR3 DNA reads TGTGCCAGCAGCTTGGGGCAGGACAGCTCTGGAAACACCATATATTTT. Protein sequence: CASSLGQDSSGNTIYF.

This chain links TRBV9 with TRBJ2-7; TRBD2 might be the D (5 bases). The V end lost 1 base, the J end lost 4 bases, and 9 bases lay between the germline ends. Germline V gene lookup returns CDR1 SGDLS and CDR2 YYNGEE. The CDR3 extends over 13 amino acids. CDR3 sequence reads: CASSVSSEYEQYF. For the CDR3, the DNA is TGTGCCAGCAGCGTAAGTAGCGAATACGAGCAGTACTTC.

CDR3 sequence: CASSLIGLTTGYTF. CDR3 nucleotides: TGTGCCAGCAGCTTAATAGGCCTCACTACGGGCTACACCTTC. The rearrangement uses TRBV7-9 and TRBJ1-2; D not certain. V was pared by 2 bases and J by 8 bases, with 15 bases between. The CDR3 covers 14 residues. Germline CDR1 is SEHNR and CDR2 is FQNEAQ (reference sequence).

For this clone: Other DNA sequences in this specimen translate into the identical CDR3. The rearrangement links TRBV7-6 to TRBJ2-7; tentative D call: TRBD1 (5 bases). The germline V gene encodes CDR1 SGHVS and CDR2 FNYEAQ. The CDR3 has 13 amino acids. V lost 1 base and J 4 bases, leaving 8 bases between the germline ends. The CDR3 here is CASSLDRSYEQYF. In DNA form, the CDR3 reads TGTGCCAGCAGCTTAGACAGGAGTTACGAGCAGTACTTC.